A single sample gave rise to the 19 T cell receptor beta chains below, sequenced in a study of graft-versus-host responses after intestinal transplantation (dated by TCRdb to the early 2020s). For these TCRs, the target antigens are not known. This sample's time point label indicates: cells obtained before transplantation from donor or recipient. Receptors were amplified or captured by the immunoSEQ multiplex PCR assay. TCRdb re-hosts the immuneACCESS table, in-frame sequences only. Its copies lack some clones; in the studies checked, an unresolved V gene accounts for under half of them, and the cause for the rest is not known. This sample is represented by some 39,000 clones; 90% to 95% of them were singletons. The ten top clones hold around 0.22% of the sample. The specimen comprised unstimulated CD8+ T cells sorted from spleen or lymph node cells, sampled before transplant. The receptors come from a human donor who was the organ donor for an intestinal transplant.

The rearrangement links TRBV2 to TRBJ2-3, with 12 bases lining up with TRBD2. The CDR3 is 15 residues long. Germline CDR1 and CDR2: SNHLY and FYNNEI. Losses at the gene ends were 3 bases for V and 6 bases for J; bases not matched to a gene: 4. CDR3 sequence reads: CASSDLAGGRDTQYF. Written as DNA, the CDR3 is TGTGCCAGCAGTGACCTAGCGGGGGGGAGGGATACGCAGTATTTT.

In its sample, this clone was seen once. This sequence joins TRBV7-9 and TRBJ1-2; tentatively, D is TRBD1 (5 bases). The CDR3 consists of 13 residues. V gave up 5 bases and J gave up 2 bases, with 9 bases separating them. Germline-derived CDR1 and CDR2 are SEHNR and FQNEAQ (reference sequence). The CDR3 DNA is TGTGCCAGCAGCCCGACAGCAAACTATGGCTACACCTTC. Amino acid sequence: CASSPTANYGYTF. Looking up the rest from reference TRBV7-9 and TRBJ1-2 gives the full variable domain: DTGVSQNPRHKITKRGQNVTFRCDPISEHNRLYWYRQTLGQGPEFLTYFQNEAQLEKSRLLSDRFSAERPKGSFSTLEIQRTEQGDSAMYLCASSPTANYGYTFGSGTRLTVV.

The chain joins TRBV11-3 to TRBJ2-1; 8 positions match TRBD2. Germline values: CDR1 SGHNT, CDR2 YENEEA. V gave up 4 bases and J gave up 0 bases; unmatched junction bases: 11. This CDR3 region has 18 residues. The CDR3, as DNA: TGTGCCAGCAGCTCAGGGGCTAGCGGGTGGAGCTCCTACAATGAGCAGTTCTTC. It translates to CASSSGASGWSSYNEQFF.

This clone was detected once. J is TRBJ1-5 and V is TRBV7-9; D is unresolved. CDR3 length equals 12 residues. Germline V lookup: CDR1 SEHNR, CDR2 FQNEAQ (reference sequence). The V end was cut by 4 bases, the J end by 5 bases, with 6 bases between. In nucleotides, the CDR3 is TGTGCCAGCAGCTCAAGCGATCAGCCCCAGCATTTT. Translating gives CASSSSDQPQHF. Variable domain in full (rest from reference TRBV7-9 and TRBJ1-5): DTGVSQNPRHKITKRGQNVTFRCDPISEHNRLYWYRQTLGQGPEFLTYFQNEAQLEKSRLLSDRFSAERPKGSFSTLEIQRTEQGDSAMYLCASSSSDQPQHFGDGTRLSIL.

The CDR3 coding sequence is TGTGCCAGCAGTCCCCGGGGACACTATAATTCACCCCTCCACTTT. Its translation: CASSPRGHYNSPLHF. The chain has TRBV27 and TRBJ1-6; D is possibly TRBD1 (6 bases). This CDR3 is 15 amino acids long. V was clipped by 5 bases and J by 3 bases, with 11 bases between them. Looked up from germline, CDR1 is MNHEY and CDR2 is SMNVEV (reference sequence).

This clone was found once. The V call is TRBV30, the J call TRBJ1-2; D gene ambiguous. Germline CDR1 is GTSNPN and CDR2 is SVGIG (reference sequence). This CDR3 has 13 amino acids. Trimming shortened V by 5 bases and J by 8 bases, and 18 bases separated the two germline ends. The CDR3 loop is CAWVARQFGGYTF. The CDR3 DNA follows: TGTGCCTGGGTAGCCAGACAATTTGGAGGCTACACCTTC. Combining the CDR3 with reference TRBV30 and TRBJ1-2 gives the whole variable domain SQTIHQWPATLVQPVGSPLSLECTVEGTSNPNLYWYRQAAGRGLQLLFYSVGIGQISSEVPQNLSASRPQDRQFILSSKKLLLSDSGFYLCAWVARQFGGYTFGSGTRLTVV.

This sequence joins TRBV27 and TRBJ2-7; D possibly uses TRBD1 or TRBD2 (5 bases each). The CDR3 is 15 residues long. In germline, CDR1 is MNHEY, CDR2 SMNVEV (reference sequence). The germline V and J ends were trimmed by 6 bases and 1 base, with 16 bases remaining between them. The CDR3 loop reads CASSGFLGVSYEQYF. CDR3 bases: TGTGCCAGCAGCGGGTTCTTGGGGGTATCCTACGAGCAGTACTTC.

The chain has TRBV28 and TRBJ2-7, with D maybe TRBD2 (6 bases). V shed 2 bases and J shed 4 bases, with 24 bases lying between them. The CDR3 totals 18 residues. Germline lookup yields CDR1 MDHEN and CDR2 SYDVKM. The CDR3 loop reads CASSLPRSRHWGLYEQYF. The DNA for the CDR3 is TGTGCCAGCAGTTTACCCAGATCCCGGCACTGGGGACTGTACGAGCAGTACTTC.

This clone is a singleton in its sample. The V and J genes are TRBV6-1 and TRBJ2-7, with 8 positions matching TRBD2. Per germline, CDR1 MNHNS and CDR2 SASEGT. The CDR3 consists of 15 residues. J gave up 4 bases and V 6 bases, and 11 bases lay outside the gene matches. CDR3 region: CASSPYGGGWYEQYF. CDR3 in DNA: TGTGCCAGCAGCCCCTACGGGGGGGGCTGGTACGAGCAGTACTTC.

The V and J genes are TRBV4-1 and TRBJ1-2; 7 nucleotides match TRBD1. Unmatched junction bases numbered 6, after V lost 0 bases and J lost 2 bases. Germline assignment: CDR1 MGHRA and CDR2 YSYEKL. The CDR3 sequence is 16 residues long. This CDR3 is CASSQDPTGENYGYTF. CDR3 DNA sequence: TGCGCCAGCAGCCAAGATCCAACAGGGGAGAACTATGGCTACACCTTC.

The V call is TRBV27, the J call TRBJ2-1; possibly TRBD2 for D (6 bases). V was pared by 6 bases and J by 0 bases, with 9 bases between. The germline V gene has CDR1 MNHEY and CDR2 SMNVEV (reference sequence). This CDR3 has 14 residues. The CDR3 sequence is CASSLGGSYNEQFF. The CDR3 bases are TGTGCCAGCAGCCTGGGGGGCTCCTACAATGAGCAGTTCTTC.

This chain uses TRBV30 with TRBJ2-7; D is uncertain. Germline V gives CDR1 GTSNPN, CDR2 SVGIG (reference sequence). V dropped 4 bases and J dropped 0 bases, with 13 bases sitting between them. The CDR3 loop spans 14 amino acids. CDR3 loop: CAWIDLGNSYEQYF. In nucleotides, the CDR3 is TGTGCCTGGATTGATCTGGGCAACTCCTACGAGCAGTACTTC.

CDR3 DNA: TGCGCCAGCAGCCTTCACAGGGGGTCCTACGAGCAGTACTTC. It is translated as CASSLHRGSYEQYF. The chain carries TRBV4-3 and TRBJ2-7, with 8 positions matching TRBD1. Germline loops: CDR1 LGHNA, CDR2 YSLEER. The V and J ends lost 4 bases and 1 base, in that order; junction bases with no gene match: 3. CDR3 length: 14 amino acids.

This chain uses TRBV10-3 with TRBJ1-3; no definite D call. This CDR3 region has 19 residues. The germline gives CDR1 ENHRY, CDR2 SYGVKD. Trimming shortened V by 2 bases and J by 10 bases, and 30 bases separated the two germline ends. Here the CDR3 DNA reads TGTGCCATCAGTGAGAAACAAACAAGCCTTCTGGAAACATCGGTGACCATATATTTT. Translated: CAISEKQTSLLETSVTIYF.

V gene TRBV28 combines with J gene TRBJ2-3; 7 bases are a match to TRBD1. CDR1 MDHEN and CDR2 SYDVKM come from the germline V gene. The CDR3 covers 15 residues. V shed 5 bases, J shed 2 bases, and the junction held 7 bases outside the gene matches. CDR3 bases: TGTGCCAGCAGTATCTCCGGGACAGTCACAGATACGCAGTATTTT. Translated, it gives CASSISGTVTDTQYF.

This chain uses TRBV4-1 with TRBJ1-1; D uncertain. This CDR3 comprises 15 residues. Germline V gene lookup returns CDR1 MGHRA and CDR2 YSYEKL. The V gene lost 0 bases and the J gene lost 3 bases, with 11 bases spanning the gap. CDR3 loop: CASSQEGNTHTEAFF. In DNA form, the CDR3 reads TGCGCCAGCAGCCAAGAGGGAAACACCCACACTGAAGCTTTCTTT.

The chain links TRBV28 to TRBJ1-1; D is possibly TRBD1 (5 bases). This CDR3 has 15 residues. CDR1 MDHEN and CDR2 SYDVKM come from the germline V gene. The V gene lost 5 bases and the J gene lost 1 base, with 14 bases spanning the gap. This CDR3 is CASSAAGEGNTEAFF. In DNA, the CDR3 is TGTGCCAGCAGTGCCGCGGGGGAAGGGAACACTGAAGCTTTCTTT.

The count of this clone is one. This chain links TRBV5-4 with TRBJ2-2; D uncertain. CDR3 size: 12 residues. Germline values: CDR1 SGHNT, CDR2 YYREEE (reference sequence). V lost 4 bases and J 7 bases, leaving 8 bases between the germline ends. DNA of the CDR3: TGTGCCAGCAGCCTCGACCACGGGGAGCTGTTTTTT. Translated: CASSLDHGELFF.

The chain is built from TRBV10-1 and TRBJ2-7, with 8 bases that match TRBD1. The CDR3 is made up of 17 amino acids. The germline CDR1 and CDR2 sequences are WNHNN and SYGVQD (reference sequence). V lost 3 bases to trimming and J lost 0 bases; unmatched junction nucleotides: 10. The CDR3 DNA follows: TGCGCCAGCAGTGAAGGACAGGGAATAATCGACTCCTACGAGCAGTACTTC. This codes for CASSEGQGIIDSYEQYF.